This T cell receptor (beta chain) was sequenced in a study of OX40 agonist ivuxolimab in advanced cancers. Study-level background: Patients received ivuxolimab, an agonistic anti-OX40 (CD134) antibody. Partial responses occurred in three patients (one hepatocellular carcinoma, two cutaneous melanoma).

As for this clone: As yet, its antigen is unknown.

Whole-study results and caveats: Averaged across samples, CD8+ T cells carried more expanded clones than CD4+ did.

The method was immunoSEQ multiplex PCR; TCRdb's version includes in-frame clones alone and lacks a portion of them. The data show approximately 55,000 clones, more than 75% seen once. Germline V lookup: CDR1 KGHSH, CDR2 LQKENI. V shed 5 bases, J shed 3 bases, and the junction held 4 bases outside the gene matches. The CDR3 spans 15 residues. The source is an adult with an advanced solid tumor such as melanoma, head and neck, liver or kidney cancer. The starting material was CD4+ or CD8+ T cells sorted from blood, obtained in a trial of the OX40 agonist ivuxolimab. The V call is TRBV18, the J call TRBJ2-1, with 10 bases aligning to TRBD1. CDR3 sequence: CASSGQGVSYNEQFF. CDR3 sequence (DNA): TGTGCCAGCTCAGGACAGGGGGTGAGCTACAATGAGCAGTTCTTC.